These 24 T cell receptor beta chains share one sample of origin, sequenced in a study of CD8+CD57+ T cells in acquired aplastic anemia. Genomic DNA constituted the template upon which TCR beta VDJ and CDR3 profiling was performed. MiXCR was run by TCRdb on the reads, yielding one entry per CDR3 protein. The sample records some 98,000 distinct CDR3 sequences, around 62% being singletons. Patients selected for sequencing had displayed CD8+CD57+ cell expansion by flow cytometry. Sequenced: sorted CD4+, CD8+, or CD8+CD57+ T cells (not recorded which) from PBMCs. These receptors originate from a human donor with aplastic anemia.

This clonotype was seen many times. The chain combines TRBV20-1 with TRBJ1-1, with TRBD1 identical over 7 bases. The germline CDR1 and CDR2 sequences are DFQATT and SNEGSKA (reference sequence). The CDR3 extends over 15 amino acids. J was trimmed by 1 base and V by 3 bases; bases with no gene match: 8. The CDR3 region is CSARATGTANTEAFF. The CDR3 nucleotides are TGCAGTGCTAGGGCAACCGGGACAGCGAACACTGAAGCTTTCTTT.

As regards this clonotype: A junction end diverges from the germline sequence, so it may reflect a read error. The chain employs TRBV29-1 and TRBJ2-5; perhaps D is TRBD1 or TRBD2 (5 bases each). The CDR3 spans 13 residues. The V gene's germline CDR1 is SQVTM and CDR2 ANQGSEA. The DNA for the CDR3 is TGCAGCTTTCCCGGGACCTTCAAAGAGGCCCAGTACTTC. This translates into CSFPGTFKEAQYF.

The chain joins TRBV19 to TRBJ1-1; maybe TRBD1 (6 bases). Germline values: CDR1 LNHDA, CDR2 SQIVND (reference sequence). The CDR3 contains 11 residues. Deletions cut 8 bases from V and 3 bases from J, with 7 bases between. The CDR3 DNA follows: TGTGCCAGTCAGGGGTACACTGAAGCTTTCTTT. As protein: CASQGYTEAFF.

CDR3: CASSLGGLAGGTDTQYF. CDR3 DNA: TGTGCCAGCAGCTTAGGAGGACTAGCGGGAGGGACAGATACGCAGTATTTT. The rearrangement uses TRBV7-9 and TRBJ2-3; TRBD2 aligns across 15 bases. Germline lookup yields CDR1 SEHNR and CDR2 FQNEAQ (reference sequence). Unmatched junction bases numbered 2, after V lost 1 base and J lost 3 bases. The CDR3 totals 17 residues.

This clonotype was seen only a few times. The rearrangement links TRBV25-1 to TRBJ1-6; D is ambiguous. CDR1 and CDR2 from the germline V gene are MGHDK and SYGVNS. The CDR3 consists of 13 residues. The V end lost 1 base, the J end lost 8 bases, and 6 bases lay between the germline ends. The CDR3: CASSESWDSPLHF. The CDR3 nucleotides are TGTGCCAGCAGTGAATCTTGGGATTCACCCCTCCACTTT.

This clonotype was seen once. The rearrangement uses TRBV2 and TRBJ2-7; D might be TRBD1 (6 bases). V gave up 5 bases and J gave up 5 bases, with 19 bases separating them. This CDR3 contains 15 residues. Germline V gives CDR1 SNHLY, CDR2 FYNNEI. DNA for the CDR3: TGTGCCAGCAGTTACGCCGTTCAGGGGCGCCACGAGCAGTACTTC. Encoded protein: CASSYAVQGRHEQYF. Full variable domain (missing parts from reference TRBV2 and TRBJ2-7): EPEVTQTPSHQVTQMGQEVILRCVPISNHLYFYWYRQILGQKVEFLVSFYNNEISEKSEIFDDQFSVERPDGSNFTLKIRSTKLEDSAMYFCASSYAVQGRHEQYFGPGTRLTVT.

V usage is TRBV9 and J usage is TRBJ2-1, with 12 nucleotides matching TRBD2. Germline CDR1 and CDR2: SGDLS and YYNGEE. The CDR3 contains 15 residues. The ends lost 3 bases at V and 8 bases at J; junction bases unmatched: 6. The CDR3 coding sequence is TGTGCCAGCAGCGACCTGGGACTAGCGGGCGATGAGCAGTTCTTC. This sequence encodes CASSDLGLAGDEQFF.

The chain recombines TRBV20-1 with TRBJ2-1; D unclear. CDR3 length equals 14 residues. CDR1 and CDR2 (germline): DFQATT, SNEGSKA (reference sequence). Trimming cost V 2 bases and J 7 bases, with 15 bases left between them. In nucleotides, the CDR3 is TGCAGTGCTAGAAGTGCCGAGTATGTGAATGAGCAGTTCTTC. This encodes CSARSAEYVNEQFF.

The gene calls are TRBV2 and TRBJ1-1; D is unresolved. Trimming took 4 bases from V and 0 from J, leaving 9 bases between them. The CDR3 extends over 14 amino acids. CDR1 and CDR2 (germline): SNHLY, FYNNEI. The CDR3 sequence: CASSGEIMNTEAFF. CDR3 nucleotide sequence: TGTGCCAGCAGTGGAGAGATTATGAACACTGAAGCTTTCTTT.

The chain employs TRBV10-3 and TRBJ1-2, with D possibly TRBD1 on 6 matching bases. The V gene lost 6 bases and the J gene lost 4 bases, with 15 bases spanning the gap. Germline V gives CDR1 ENHRY, CDR2 SYGVKD. The CDR3 runs to 14 residues. As DNA, the CDR3 is TGTGCCATCAGCGAGGGGGGCTGGGGCTATGGCTACACCTTC. The encoded protein is CAISEGGWGYGYTF.

This clonotype showed up many times. The CDR3 protein is CASSLSTDTQYF. The DNA of the CDR3 is TGTGCCAGCAGCTTGAGCACAGATACGCAGTATTTT. The chain is built from TRBV7-9 and TRBJ2-3; D gene unclear. The V gene lost 3 bases and the J gene lost 0 bases, with 1 base spanning the gap. The CDR3 loop spans 12 amino acids. Germline V gene data show CDR1 as SEHNR and CDR2 as FQNEAQ (reference sequence).

The CDR3 reads CASSLAWQAGTDTQYF. In DNA, the CDR3 is TGTGCCAGCAGCTTAGCGTGGCAGGCGGGCACAGATACGCAGTATTTT. The chain is built from TRBV7-6 and TRBJ2-3; unclear D gene. Germline V gene lookup returns CDR1 SGHVS and CDR2 FNYEAQ. The V gene lost 0 bases and the J gene lost 1 base, with 11 bases spanning the gap. The CDR3 covers 16 residues. Using reference TRBV7-6 and TRBJ2-3 for the parts outside the CDR3, the full variable domain is GAGVSQSPRYKVTKRGQDVALRCDPISGHVSLYWYRQALGQGPEFLTYFNYEAQQDKSGLPNDRFSAERPEGSISTLTIQRTEQRDSAMYRCASSLAWQAGTDTQYFGPGTRLTVL.

As for this clonotype: One end of the junction does not line up with germline, which may come from a read error. The V call is TRBV24-1, the J call TRBJ2-7, with 9 bases that match TRBD1. The CDR3 has 15 residues. Looked up from germline, CDR1 is KGHDR and CDR2 is SFDVKD. CDR3 nucleotides: TGTGCCACTAGTGATTGGGGGACAGGGCACTACGAGCAGTACTTC. It specifies CATSDWGTGHYEQYF.

V is TRBV10-3 and J is TRBJ1-1; no firm D call. V was cut by 10 bases and J by 1 base, with 16 bases left in between. Germline loops: CDR1 ENHRY, CDR2 SYGVKD. The CDR3 consists of 14 residues. CDR3 bases: TGTGCCAGCGCCTTTGGGGAAACGAACACTGAAGCTTTCTTT. Translated, it gives CASAFGETNTEAFF.

The J gene is TRBJ1-2, the V gene TRBV7-2; possible D gene TRBD1, 6 bases. This CDR3 region has 13 residues. CDR1 is SGHTA, CDR2 FQGNSA, per germline. The V gene lost 5 bases and the J gene lost 6 bases, with 13 bases spanning the gap. CDR3 DNA sequence: TGTGCCAGCAGCCCAAGAGGACAGAATGGCTACACCTTC. This codes for CASSPRGQNGYTF.

CDR3 protein: CSARGDRLSMNEQFF. The CDR3, as DNA: TGCAGTGCCAGGGGGGACAGGTTATCAATGAATGAGCAGTTCTTC. The chain is built from TRBV20-1 and TRBJ2-1, with 8 bases fitting TRBD1. Germline V gene lookup returns CDR1 DFQATT and CDR2 SNEGSKA (reference sequence). The junction had 14 bases not matched to a gene; V was cut back by 6 bases and J by 7 bases. There are 15 residues in the CDR3.

Turning to this clonotype: The junction departs from germline at one end; a sequencing error may be responsible. The V gene is TRBV20-1, the J gene TRBJ1-3, with 7 bases aligning to TRBD1. Per germline, CDR1 DFQATT and CDR2 SNEGSKA (reference sequence). The CDR3 sequence is 14 residues long. The CDR3 DNA is TGCAGTGCTAAGGGGACAGACTCTGGAGACACCATATACTTT. Its translation is CSAKGTDSGDTIYF.

The chain recombines TRBV7-9 with TRBJ1-5; D ambiguous. With 1 base removed from V and 5 bases from J, the gap between germline ends came to 9 bases. The CDR3 covers 14 residues. Germline loops: CDR1 SEHNR, CDR2 FQNEAQ (reference sequence). The CDR3 DNA sequence: TGTGCCAGCAGCTTAGGTGGCAGGCATCAGCCCCAGCATTTT. Translating it yields CASSLGGRHQPQHF.

The chain carries TRBV7-8 and TRBJ2-5; the D is unclear. The ends were cut back, 1 base at V and 5 bases at J, with 8 bases in the middle. This CDR3 is built from 13 residues. Germline V CDR1 and CDR2: SGHVS, FQNEAQ. The CDR3 spells CASSLERTETQYF. As DNA, the CDR3 is TGTGCCAGCAGCTTAGAAAGGACCGAGACCCAGTACTTC.

This clonotype was recorded a few times. The rearrangement uses TRBV29-1 and TRBJ1-4; TRBD1 matches at 11 bases. The CDR3 has 14 residues. CDR1 is SQVTM and CDR2 is ANQGSEA in the germline V gene. With V trimmed by 6 bases and J by 10 bases, 10 bases remained unmatched. The CDR3 nucleotides read TGCAGCGTAGATACCGGGACAGGGGGAGGAAAACTGTTTTTT. Its protein product is CSVDTGTGGGKLFF.

The V gene is TRBV20-1, the J gene TRBJ1-1; the D is unclear. Germline CDR1 reads DFQATT; CDR2 reads SNEGSKA (reference sequence). The CDR3 spans 13 residues. Trimming stripped 3 bases from V and 6 bases from J, with 14 bases between. CDR3 nucleotide sequence: TGCAGTGCTAGTCGGGAATCTGACTCTGAAGCTTTCTTT. Encoded protein: CSASRESDSEAFF.

This chain uses TRBV4-1 with TRBJ2-7; D may correspond to TRBD1 or TRBD2 (6 bases each). The CDR3 sequence is 15 residues long. With 3 bases removed from V and 6 bases from J, the gap between germline ends came to 18 bases. CDR1 MGHRA and CDR2 YSYEKL come from the germline V gene. Here the CDR3 reads CASSQWWGAPAEQYF. Here the CDR3 DNA reads TGCGCCAGCAGCCAGTGGTGGGGGGCACCCGCCGAGCAGTACTTC.

A remark on this clonotype: It is likely a read error, because the conserved phenylalanine at the end of the CDR3 is missing. The V gene is TRBV2, the J gene TRBJ2-5; D gene uncertain. The germline V gene encodes CDR1 SNHLY and CDR2 FYNNEI. Trimming took off 3 bases at V and 6 bases at J, with 14 bases between the two ends. The CDR3 runs 14 residues. CDR3 sequence reads: CASSDGVGLKTQYS. The CDR3 nucleotides are TGTGCCAGCAGTGATGGGGTGGGTTTGAAGACCCAGTACTCC.

The gene calls are TRBV25-1 and TRBJ2-3; no clear D gene. CDR1 and CDR2 from the germline V gene are MGHDK and SYGVNS. V dropped 3 bases and J dropped 11 bases, with 18 bases sitting between them. The CDR3 spans 14 residues. The CDR3 coding sequence is TGTGCCAGCAGTGAGCTTCAATTAGGGCCAGGGCAGTATTTT. Translated, it gives CASSELQLGPGQYF.